The source of this T cell receptor beta chain is a study of a mutant IDH1 vaccine in newly diagnosed glioma (dated by TCRdb to the early 2020s). Describing the broader study: Of the 30 to 35 treated patients, 62.5% were male and around 38% were female, and a mean age of roughly 37 years was recorded. Longitudinal TCRB deep sequencing was done for fewer than 30 treated patients, wherever samples were available for exploratory analyses. Peripheral blood samples were drawn at six visits, namely V03 (baseline), V05, V07, V10, V12 and V13. Prior to enrollment, standard therapy consisting of radiotherapy alone, temozolomide alone, or radiochemotherapy with temozolomide had been administered to patients, with the combination being received by most patients. The full study reports these points: Vaccine-induced immune responses across multiple MHC alleles were detected in about 92% of patients. Pseudoprogression seemed to be unrelated to changes in the top peripheral T cell clonotypes found by TCRB sequencing. The authors noted that analyses of patient blood samples could not be reproduced because of sample limitations. Availability determined which PBMC samples were chosen for TCRB deep sequencing.

Library prep was done by the immunoSEQ multiplex PCR assay. Rearranged TCR beta chain sequences were amplified with the hsTCRB Kit following the manufacturer's protocol. An Illumina MiSeq was used to sequence the TCRB libraries. The original methods were these. The proprietary platform of the kit vendor was used for demultiplexing, trimming and gene mapping. As stored in TCRdb, this immuneACCESS dataset retains in-frame rearrangements with V and J assigned. A fraction of the clones does not appear; measured against another copy, unresolved V genes explain less than half of the discrepancy, and the remainder lacks a known reason. D and trimming come from the DNA, and the V and J calls and clone size come from that table. In this sample the table shows just under 95,000 clones, roughly 75% of which occur a single time. Together, the top ten hold roughly 7% of the sample. This clone was seen a few times. No antigen is known for it. No base qualities exist here, and no much larger clone lies one base off it.

The time point label on this specimen signifies: baseline, week 1 (first vaccination visit). Per the publication, the treatment or condition label means: pre-vaccination baseline after standard-of-care therapy. All donors had newly diagnosed IDH1-mutant astrocytomas of WHO grade 3 or 4 that showed loss of nuclear ATRX. The samples were drawn from NOA16, a multicentre, single-arm, open-label phase I trial in Germany that tested a mutant IDH1 peptide vaccine in humans for the first time. Blood drawn at visit V03 was used as the baseline sample for immunogenicity testing. Genomic DNA for TCRB sequencing was isolated from EDTA blood with the DNeasy Blood and Tissue Kit. This clonotype originated in a middle-aged man with glioma. The source was PBMCs, collected from a glioma patient treated with radiotherapy, temozolomide or both.

In nucleotides, the sequence is TGTGCCAGCCAGAGGGGAGGAACTAATGAAAAACTGTTTTTT. It translates as CASQRGGTNEKLFF. The sequence is built from TRBV7-8 and TRBJ1-4, and the D gene may be TRBD1, 5 bases matching. According to the germline V gene, CDR1 reads SGHVS and CDR2 reads FQNEAQ. The CDR3 has 14 amino acids, counting the end cysteine and phenylalanine. Only CDR3 DNA remains: 42 bases, in frame from the first base. V drops 8 bases and J drops 1 base, leaving 11 bases in between.